This T cell receptor (beta chain) stems from a study of T cell repertoires in aging, cancer and after chemotherapy. As for the study in general: Donor ages fell into six groups from 30 or younger up to 70 or older. Study-wide findings and caveats: Across the chemotherapy interval, each cancer cohort showed higher median generation probability, suggesting thymic rebound.

Rearranged V-D-J TRB sequences were amplified with a mixed TRB-A/B primer pool. TCRdb reanalysed the multiplex PCR reads using MiXCR and keeps one entry per CDR3 protein. The sample includes roughly 9,300 distinct CDR3 sequences, 40% to 45% of them seen just once. Amplification of TCR beta used genomic DNA extracted from peripheral blood. Concerning this clonotype itself: Its specificity is unknown.

Germline V gene data show CDR1 as MNHEY and CDR2 as SMNVEV (reference sequence). V lost 5 bases to trimming and J lost 4 bases; unmatched junction nucleotides: 4. This CDR3 is 13 amino acids long. The sequenced material came from blood. This sequence was found in a human donor in good health. This chain links TRBV27 with TRBJ1-2; 7 bases line up with TRBD1. The CDR3 reads CASSLRDSYGYTF. In nucleotides, the CDR3 is TGTGCCAGCAGTCTCCGGGACAGCTATGGCTACACCTTC.